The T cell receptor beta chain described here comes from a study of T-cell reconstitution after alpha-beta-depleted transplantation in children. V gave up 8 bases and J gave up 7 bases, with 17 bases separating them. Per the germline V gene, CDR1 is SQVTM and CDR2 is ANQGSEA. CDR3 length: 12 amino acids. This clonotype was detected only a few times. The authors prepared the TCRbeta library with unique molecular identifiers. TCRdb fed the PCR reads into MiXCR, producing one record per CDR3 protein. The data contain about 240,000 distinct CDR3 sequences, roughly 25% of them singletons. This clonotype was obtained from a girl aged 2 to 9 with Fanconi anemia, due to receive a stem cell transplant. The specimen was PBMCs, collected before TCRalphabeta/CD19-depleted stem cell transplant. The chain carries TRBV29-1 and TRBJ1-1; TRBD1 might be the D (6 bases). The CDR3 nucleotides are TGCAGCTCCTGGAGGGGGGCTGGTGAAGCTTTCTTT. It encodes CSSWRGAGEAFF.